This TCR beta chain was obtained from a study of cytomegalovirus exposure and HLA in healthy donors (dated by TCRdb to about 2017). Looking at the study overall: An earlier analysis of some 600 of the donors reported 276 Gb of sequence data and some 110 million unique TCR beta sequences obtained from roughly 180 million T cells. About 280 gigabases of sequencing data and approximately 92 million unique TCR sequences made up an early release that covered about 640 HLA-typed donors. Of the roughly 400 genotyped donors, roughly 80% fell in the genetic ancestry cluster associated with self-reported Caucasian donors. The study aimed to test whether cataloging public T cell receptors could reveal signatures of past pathogen exposure. Using immunosequencing, the study profiled T cell repertoires from around 680 subjects and related those repertoires to cytomegalovirus serostatus. A separate validation cohort of over a hundred different subjects was used in addition to the approximately 670-subject first cohort. High-throughput TCR immunosequencing, statistical association of individual TCRs with disease status, and machine learning were combined to predict cytomegalovirus infection status. In a later analysis, previously published TCR beta repertoires from 670 or so donors were re-analyzed and high-resolution HLA genotyping was added so that TCR occurrence patterns could be studied. Rather than using new phenotypic data, the later analysis identified candidate immune exposures from TCR beta sequences and from how often those sequences occurred across donors. To decide whether each TCR beta V gene segment behaved as functional or pseudogenic, an earlier analysis of nearly 600 of the donors relied on high-throughput TCR beta sequencing. Donor age, sex, ethnicity and CMV serostatus were compiled together with the repertoire data. Genome-wide SNP genotypes for about 60% of the roughly 670 donors were used in a later genetic analysis, which treated that subset as a discovery cohort. Every discovery cohort repertoire had been produced on one sequencing platform. HLA typing covered class I and class II loci at four-digit resolution. The number of donors typed differed by locus, with 629-630 for A, B, C, DRB1 and DQB1, 522 for DQA1, over 600 for DPA1, and 450 to 480 for DPB1. Four or five DR-DQ haplotypes were handled as single units for association and clustering because linkage in the cohort was strong. On average, around 240,000 unique TCR beta nucleotide sequences were sequenced per donor among fewer than 500 genotyped donors of the cohort, with about 19% of those sequences being non-productive.

Overall results and qualifications from the work: According to a later analysis, TCR association rates differed among HLA loci, with DRB1 alleles showing the most associated TCRs and HLA-C alleles showing the fewest. The earlier analysis of approximately 590 of the donors excluded fewer than 20 rarely observed V segments, including chromosome 9 orphons, because counts were too low. The cohort was sequenced for TCR beta chains only, and without alpha or paired-chain data the features that could be detected were limited. When HLA alleles, especially DR and DQ, strongly co-occurred, TCR associations were difficult to assign to individual alleles. Several of the top co-occurrence clusters appeared to be linked to parvovirus B19, influenza, CMV and Epstein-Barr virus, according to a later analysis. A later genetic analysis reported fewer N-insertions in productive TCRs among donors in an Asian-associated ancestry cluster than the roughly 700-donor mean. The 87-base-pair reads could not distinguish some IMGT-functional V segments, including TRBV6-2 and TRBV6-3, so those segments were excluded. Three of the identified cytomegalovirus-associated TCR beta chains were confirmed in vitro to be specific for cytomegalovirus antigens. In both the original and validation cohorts, the classifier was reported to diagnose cytomegalovirus status with high specificity and sensitivity. The only immune exposure information available for the cohort was CMV serostatus. In an earlier analysis of fewer than 750 of the donors, most TCR beta V segments were observed in productive rearrangements about 87% or about 30% of the time, broadly matching IMGT annotations. According to the authors, the approach could potentially be generalized to other disease states and immunological phenotypes. An association between a missense DCLRE1C variant and V-gene and J-gene trimming of TCR beta chains was found in a later genetic analysis and replicated in an independent cohort. Linkage disequilibrium might explain the correlated functional status among segregating V segments, but an unknown experimental factor could not be excluded. Specific HLA alleles were associated with over 15,000 TCR beta sequences at a false discovery rate of 0.05 in a later analysis. A further reported finding was that TCR beta sequences accurately predicted the HLA-A and HLA-B alleles for most subjects in the first cohort. Across donors, most TCR sequences were observed very rarely, whereas some public TCRs were present in many individuals. A cluster of highly shared sequence variants was judged likely to be a technical artifact of the sequencing pipeline. Most CMV-associated TCR beta chains appeared to be HLA-restricted in a later analysis, and the HLA associations seemed to be driven largely by CMV exposure. Compared with equally common non-associated chains, HLA-associated TCR beta chains in a later analysis were more clonally expanded and had lower generation probabilities. In the study, about 150 TCR beta chains were listed as associated with cytomegalovirus. Roughly uniform sequencing depth across donors was assumed in presence/absence analyses, although this assumption may not hold. HLA typing was unavailable for some donors at each locus, so association tests used only the typed subset.

The cohort was made up of about 610 healthy bone marrow donors. Cohort members were all nominally healthy when sampled, although unrecorded immune exposures were likely present. The donor tested CMV seropositive, placing the donor among the 310 or so seropositive members of the cohort. Every donor gave a peripheral blood sample, and the peripheral blood mononuclear cells from that sample were used for TCR beta sequencing. The Qiagen DNeasy Blood Extraction Kit was used to extract genomic DNA from the blood cell samples. The library was built by means of the immunoSEQ multiplex PCR assay. For the multiplex PCR, a mixture combining 60 forward primers for TCR Vbeta segments and 13 reverse primers for TCR Jbeta segments was used. The CDR3 region of rearranged TCR beta genes was amplified from genomic DNA by a multiplex PCR assay. Amplified TCR beta libraries were sequenced as 87-base-pair reads on the Illumina HiSeq System. The study's processing was this. Across the 500 to 750 repertoires, a later analysis counted roughly 77 million unique TCR beta chains, some 11 million of which were shared by at least two donors. A nearest-neighbor algorithm error-corrected the raw reads and collapsed the reads into unique sequences, merging closely related sequences to remove PCR and sequencing errors. Alignment of CDR3 sequences to IMGT reference sequences was used to assign V, D and J gene segments. For a sequence to be retained, at least a six-nucleotide match to both a V gene segment and a J gene segment was required. A rearrangement counted as productive if the CDR3 had no stop codons and remained in frame with V and J, and every other rearrangement counted as non-productive. Following IMGT convention, CDR3 was defined as the stretch from the second conserved V-encoded cysteine up to the conserved J-encoded phenylalanine. Sequences without an unambiguous match to a single V gene segment were excluded from the earlier analysis of 587 of the donors. An earlier analysis of several hundred of the donors called V segments functional above 56.7% productive rearrangements and segregating when the between-donor standard deviation exceeded 5%. A statistical classification framework was built to diagnose cytomegalovirus status from the catalog of TCR beta chain sequences. In a later analysis, TCR nucleotide sequences were compared against IMGT/GENE-DB human TR gene sequences so that V and J genes could be assigned. The TCRdist pipeline was used in a later analysis to assign CDR3 sequences and most-parsimonious VDJ recombination scenarios. A later analysis defined each TCR beta chain by its CDR3 amino acid sequence plus V-gene family, and excluded reads lacking a unique V-gene family. In a later analysis, approximately 590 highly shared, low-generation-probability nucleotide sequences were removed to address suspected cross-contamination and a sequencing artifact. In a later analysis, a clonal expansion index for each public chain was calculated from normalized within-repertoire ranks of inferred template counts. Generation probabilities in a later analysis came from a VDJ recombination model fitted to out-of-frame rearrangements, and those results were checked against IGoR. In a later analysis, hypergeometric tests were used to score TCR-TCR, TCR-HLA and TCR-CMV co-occurrence, with a repertoire-size bias correction applied to TCR pairs. A later analysis estimated false discovery rates by permuting HLA or CMV assignments 20 times. In a later analysis, co-occurring TCRs were grouped with DBSCAN, and TCRdist sequence similarity was added when clustering was performed within HLA-allele-positive subsets. Repertoires with fewer than 30,000 or more than 120,000 public chains, plus five repertoires with anomalous nucleotide sharing, were excluded from co-occurrence clustering. TCRdb took over this immuneACCESS table, retaining in-frame rearrangements with V and J assigned. Such tables are incomplete; in checked studies, under half of the missing clones stem from an unresolved V gene, and the remainder is unexplained. The V and J calls and the clone size are those of that table, but D and trimming were determined from the DNA. The sample has approximately 200,000 clones on record, roughly 75% of them singletons. Of the sample, approximately 5% is held by the ten largest clones.

Trimming removed 4 bases from V and 3 bases from J; the gene matches leave 4 bases unexplained. Taken from the germline V gene, the CDR1 and CDR2 loops are SGHTA and FQGNSA. From cysteine to phenylalanine, the CDR3 is 15 amino acids long. The retained sequence is limited to the CDR3, 45 bases, with the frame set at the first base. Regarding this clone: The antigen it recognizes is unknown. No base quality values were provided; no much bigger clone lies one nucleotide off.

The sequence links TRBV7-2 to TRBJ2-1; 9 bases in the junction line up with TRBD1. This TCR was sampled from a man between 25 and 39 years old in good health and CMV-seropositive. Sequences were obtained from PBMCs. The encoded CDR3 is CASSSPGQGYNEQFF. The sequenced DNA is TGTGCCAGCAGCTCACCGGGACAGGGCTACAATGAGCAGTTCTTC.